Shown below are 24 T cell receptor beta chains from a single sample sequenced in a study of cytomegalovirus exposure and HLA in healthy donors. Vbeta (60) and Jbeta (13) primers were used in the PCR. Produced via immunoSEQ multiplex PCR; TCRdb's table is partial and in-frame only. The data show 150,000 to 200,000 clones, around 88% seen once. The sequenced sample was PBMCs. These receptor sequences come from a young woman in good health and CMV-seronegative.

The chain couples TRBV5-1 to TRBJ1-1; maybe TRBD1 (5 bases). V was shortened by 0 bases and J by 7 bases, with 16 bases between the two germline ends. Germline-derived CDR1 and CDR2 are SGHRS and YFSETQ. The CDR3 extends over 15 amino acids. CDR3 loop: CASSLVSWQGGEAFF. CDR3 sequence (DNA): TGCGCCAGCAGCTTGGTCAGCTGGCAGGGAGGTGAAGCTTTCTTT.

The CDR3 here is CASSLQGPNSPLHF. The CDR3 DNA reads TGTGCCAGCAGCTTACAGGGGCCCAATTCACCCCTCCACTTT. The rearrangement joins TRBV5-4 to TRBJ1-6; TRBD1 agrees at 7 bases. Trimming took 2 bases from V and 7 from J; bases not matched to a gene: 3. Per the germline V gene, CDR1 is SGHNT and CDR2 is YYREEE (reference sequence). The CDR3 runs 14 residues.

The CDR3 protein is CATRRNRGEKDIQYF. The CDR3, as DNA: TGTGCCACCCGGAGGAACAGGGGAGAAAAGGACATTCAGTACTTC. The rearrangement links TRBV19 to TRBJ2-4; 7 positions agree with TRBD1. Germline CDR1 and CDR2: LNHDA and SQIVND (reference sequence). The CDR3 is 15 amino acids. V was clipped by 10 bases and J by 8 bases; unmatched bases: 17.

The V call is TRBV28, the J call TRBJ2-7; a possible D gene is TRBD1 (6 bases). The V gene's germline CDR1 is MDHEN and CDR2 SYDVKM. The CDR3 runs to 13 residues. V shed 7 bases and J shed 0 bases, with 10 bases lying between them. CDR3 residues: CASTLGGSYEQYV. CDR3 nucleotides: TGTGCCAGCACCCTAGGGGGCTCCTACGAGCAGTACGTC.

The chain joins TRBV27 to TRBJ1-4, with D unclear. Trimming pared 5 bases from V and 8 bases from J, leaving 12 bases between. This CDR3 has 13 residues. The germline gives CDR1 MNHEY, CDR2 SMNVEV (reference sequence). Here the CDR3 reads CASSPGLWEKLFF. The DNA of the CDR3 is TGTGCCAGCAGTCCCGGACTCTGGGAAAAACTGTTTTTT.

The V gene is TRBV10-3, the J gene TRBJ1-2; D is unresolved. The CDR3 totals 17 residues. Trimming cost V 3 bases and J 1 base, with 18 bases left between them. Germline CDR1 is ENHRY and CDR2 is SYGVKD. The CDR3 DNA reads as TGTGCCATCAGTGACTTACAGCGGGGAGGAGGTAACTATGGCTACACCTTC. Protein product: CAISDLQRGGGNYGYTF.

The J gene is TRBJ2-1, the V gene TRBV9; TRBD2 matches at 11 bases. The trim removed 3 bases at V and 6 bases at J, leaving 8 bases unmatched. Germline V gives CDR1 SGDLS, CDR2 YYNGEE. The CDR3 runs 16 residues. DNA for the CDR3: TGTGCCAGCAGCGGTTACACTAGCGGGAGAGGCAATGAGCAGTTCTTC. This encodes CASSGYTSGRGNEQFF. The whole variable domain, filled in from reference TRBV9 and TRBJ2-1, reads DSGVTQTPKHLITATGQRVTLRCSPRSGDLSVYWYQQSLDQGLQFLIQYYNGEERAKGNILERFSAQQFPDLHSELNLSSLELGDSALYFCASSGYTSGRGNEQFFGPGTRLTVL.

Concerning this clone: This sample also contains other DNA sequences that code for the same CDR3. The chain is built from TRBV7-9 and TRBJ2-5; D not certain. CDR1 and CDR2 (germline): SEHNR, FQNEAQ (reference sequence). The germline V and J ends were trimmed by 2 bases and 2 bases, with 6 bases remaining between them. The CDR3 has 13 residues. This chain's CDR3 is CASSLPGQETQYF. The CDR3, as DNA: TGTGCCAGCAGCTTACCAGGTCAAGAGACCCAGTACTTC.

V gene TRBV18 combines with J gene TRBJ1-2, with 8 bases lining up with TRBD1. Germline CDR1 and CDR2: KGHSH and LQKENI. J lost 8 bases, V lost 3 bases, and 5 bases had no gene match. The CDR3 sequence is 13 residues long. The CDR3 here is CASSPDRATGYTF. In DNA form, the CDR3 reads TGTGCCAGCTCACCGGACAGGGCGACAGGCTACACCTTC.

The J gene is TRBJ1-2, the V gene TRBV11-2; possible D gene TRBD1, 5 bases. The CDR3 is 13 residues long. V was clipped by 2 bases and J by 2 bases, with 6 bases between them. In germline, CDR1 is SGHAT, CDR2 FQNNGV. CDR3 sequence reads: CASSLSGNYGYTF. The CDR3 DNA sequence: TGTGCCAGCAGCTTATCAGGGAACTATGGCTACACCTTC.

This sequence joins TRBV7-2 and TRBJ1-5; maybe TRBD1 (5 bases). Between the trimmed V and J ends, which lost 5 bases and 2 bases, there was a span of 22 bases. The CDR3 covers 18 residues. Germline V gene sequence: CDR1 SGHTA, CDR2 FQGNSA. CDR3 DNA sequence: TGTGCCAGCAGCCCCCGCCCCCTCGGCCCGGGGGGCAATCAGCCCCAGCATTTT. Translating gives CASSPRPLGPGGNQPQHF.

CDR3 bases: TGTGCCAGTAGTTGGCCTGGGCTAGCGGGAGTGAAAAATGAGCAGTTCTTC. Encoded protein: CASSWPGLAGVKNEQFF. The V gene is TRBV19, the J gene TRBJ2-1; 10 bases line up with TRBD2. The CDR3 length is 17 residues. CDR1 and CDR2 from the germline V gene are LNHDA and SQIVND (reference sequence). J lost 7 bases, V lost 5 bases, and 14 bases had no gene match.

The rearrangement uses TRBV6-1 and TRBJ1-4, with a weak D call TRBD1 (5 bases). The germline V gene encodes CDR1 MNHNS and CDR2 SASEGT. V was pared by 6 bases and J by 1 base, with 12 bases between. There are 15 residues in the CDR3. CDR3 in DNA: TGTGCCAGCAGGAGTAGGCAGGGAACTAATGAAAAACTGTTTTTT. It codes for CASRSRQGTNEKLFF.

This sequence joins TRBV9 and TRBJ2-3; 7 bases align to TRBD2. The germline V gene has CDR1 SGDLS and CDR2 YYNGEE. CDR3 size: 16 residues. V shed 0 bases and J 1 base; nucleotides not matched to a gene: 5. For the CDR3, the DNA is TGTGCCAGCAGCGTAGGACTAGCTTCCCGCACAGATACGCAGTATTTT. Translated, it gives CASSVGLASRTDTQYF. The full variable domain, with the rest looked up from reference TRBV9 and TRBJ2-3, is DSGVTQTPKHLITATGQRVTLRCSPRSGDLSVYWYQQSLDQGLQFLIQYYNGEERAKGNILERFSAQQFPDLHSELNLSSLELGDSALYFCASSVGLASRTDTQYFGPGTRLTVL.

The chain uses TRBV7-2 and TRBJ1-1; 7 nucleotides align to TRBD1. CDR1 is SGHTA and CDR2 is FQGNSA in the germline V gene. V shed 0 bases, J shed 1 base, and the junction held 2 bases outside the gene matches. There are 15 residues in the CDR3. The CDR3 DNA is TGTGCCAGCAGCTTAGCGGGACAGACGAACACTGAAGCTTTCTTT. This codes for CASSLAGQTNTEAFF.

This clone was seen a few times. The rearrangement uses TRBV6-1 and TRBJ1-3; no firm D call. The CDR3 loop spans 16 amino acids. In germline, CDR1 is MNHNS, CDR2 SASEGT. Trimming took 7 bases from V and 2 from J, leaving 18 bases between them. CDR3 DNA: TGTGCCAGCAAAGAAGCCGGGGTATCACCTGGAAACACCATATATTTT. Its translation: CASKEAGVSPGNTIYF.

The V call is TRBV6-6, the J call TRBJ1-4; a weak D match, TRBD1 (5 bases). Germline CDR1 MNHNY, CDR2 SVGAGI (reference sequence). Trimming removed 6 bases at V and 7 bases at J, with 15 bases between. The CDR3 has 14 residues. The CDR3 loop reads CASSLRGGGEKLFF. CDR3 nucleotides: TGTGCCAGCAGCCTTCGGGGGGGAGGTGAAAAACTGTTTTTT.

This rearrangement joins TRBV19 to TRBJ2-1, with D perhaps matching TRBD1 (10 bases). CDR3 length: 15 amino acids. With 6 bases removed from V and 16 bases from J, the gap between germline ends came to 28 bases. The germline V gene encodes CDR1 LNHDA and CDR2 SQIVND (reference sequence). The DNA of the CDR3 is TGTGCCAGTAGGGGAGACAGGGGGCTGCTAGCGGGGTTATTCTTC. Translating it yields CASRGDRGLLAGLFF. Looking up the rest from reference TRBV19 and TRBJ2-1 gives the full variable domain: DGGITQSPKYLFRKEGQNVTLSCEQNLNHDAMYWYRQDPGQGLRLIYYSQIVNDFQKGDIAEGYSVSREKKESFPLTVTSAQKNPTAFYLCASRGDRGLLAGLFFGPGTRLTVL.

The CDR3, as DNA: TGTGCCAGCAGCATGGCAGGGAAGTCGAATGAGCAGTTCTTC. Translation gives CASSMAGKSNEQFF. V and J are TRBV28 and TRBJ2-1; a possible D gene is TRBD1 (5 bases). From germline, CDR1 is MDHEN and CDR2 SYDVKM. This CDR3 comprises 14 residues. Trimming left V 6 bases short and J 7 bases short, with 16 bases between.

The chain employs TRBV29-1 and TRBJ2-1; 8 positions match TRBD1. Germline assignment: CDR1 SQVTM and CDR2 ANQGSEA. V shed 8 bases, J shed 4 bases, and the junction held 13 bases outside the gene matches. The CDR3 extends over 15 amino acids. The CDR3 DNA reads as TGCAGCACTCGACAGGGGACCGCCGCTTACAATGAGCAGTTCTTC. It encodes CSTRQGTAAYNEQFF.

The chain carries TRBV5-4 and TRBJ2-2; D may be TRBD1 (6 bases). The V gene's germline CDR1 is SGHNT and CDR2 YYREEE (reference sequence). The CDR3 spans 15 residues. Trimming stripped 4 bases from V and 7 bases from J, with 17 bases between. The CDR3 nucleotides are TGTGCCAGCAGCCCAGAGGGGGATGGATTCGGGGAGCTGTTTTTT. The encoded protein is CASSPEGDGFGELFF.

The genes are TRBV6-6 and TRBJ1-5; no definite D call. This CDR3 is built from 16 residues. Germline V gene lookup returns CDR1 MNHNY and CDR2 SVGAGI (reference sequence). V shed 10 bases and J shed 4 bases, with 23 bases lying between them. CDR3: CATAPRADGPNQPQHF. As DNA, the CDR3 is TGTGCCACCGCGCCGAGGGCTGACGGGCCTAATCAGCCCCAGCATTTT.

This clone was detected once. The V gene is TRBV30, the J gene TRBJ2-7, with D hard to call. Deletions cut 0 bases from V and 0 bases from J, with 12 bases between. The CDR3 length is 15 residues. Per the germline V gene, CDR1 is GTSNPN and CDR2 is SVGIG (reference sequence). The DNA of the CDR3 is TGTGCCTGGAGTGTACCAGGTTTAGGCTCCTACGAGCAGTACTTC. It translates to CAWSVPGLGSYEQYF.

The V gene is TRBV19, the J gene TRBJ2-1, with D possibly TRBD2 on 6 matching bases. The V and J ends lost 2 bases and 7 bases respectively, with 15 bases between them. Germline-derived CDR1 and CDR2 are LNHDA and SQIVND (reference sequence). The CDR3 is 15 residues long. The CDR3 DNA follows: TGTGCCAGTAGTATATCTGGGGGAGGTGGTAATGAGCAGTTCTTC. This encodes CASSISGGGGNEQFF.